A single sample gave rise to the 10 T cell receptor beta chains below, sequenced in a study of T cell changes during pregnancy in multiple sclerosis. Profiling relied on immunoSEQ multiplex PCR, and the TCRdb table lists in-frame clones only, not all of them. The sample holds about 49,000 clones, nearly 90% seen once. The sequenced sample was peripheral blood, obtained after pregnancy. These receptors all stem from a female donor in good health, enrolled as a control in a pregnancy study.

This clone was seen a few times. CDR3 in amino acids: CASGLHSGEFF. The CDR3, as DNA: TGTGCTAGTGGTTTACACTCCGGGGAGTTCTTC. This chain uses TRBV12-5 with TRBJ2-1; D is possibly TRBD2 (5 bases). Trimming stripped 3 bases from V and 14 bases from J, with 11 bases between. CDR1 LGHNT and CDR2 FRNRAP come from the germline V gene. The CDR3 is made up of 11 amino acids.

This clone was counted once. This chain joins TRBV19 and TRBJ1-2; the match to TRBD1 covers 9 bases. The J segment lost 0 bases and the V segment lost 5 bases, leaving 4 bases of the junction unmatched. This CDR3 has 15 residues. Per germline, CDR1 LNHDA and CDR2 SQIVND (reference sequence). The DNA for the CDR3 is TGTGCCAGTAGTGCAGGACAGGGGACTAACTATGGCTACACCTTC. It specifies CASSAGQGTNYGYTF.

The V gene is TRBV6-6, the J gene TRBJ2-6, with TRBD1 as a possible D gene (6 bases). The CDR3 is 15 amino acids. V lost 7 bases, J lost 4 bases, and 14 bases lay in between. The germline gives CDR1 MNHNY, CDR2 SVGAGI (reference sequence). This chain's CDR3 is CASISRTAGANVLTF. CDR3 in DNA: TGTGCCAGCATTTCCAGGACAGCAGGGGCCAACGTCCTGACTTTC.

This chain joins TRBV4-3 and TRBJ1-2; D uncertain. Between the trimmed V and J ends, which lost 0 bases and 4 bases, there was a span of 21 bases. Germline V CDR1 and CDR2: LGHNA, YSLEER. The CDR3 contains 18 residues. CDR3 nucleotide sequence: TGCGCCAGCAGCCAAGATCATTTCGGCGTTCCGGGAGTCTATGGCTACACCTTC. Translated, it gives CASSQDHFGVPGVYGYTF.

The V gene is TRBV18, the J gene TRBJ1-4; possible D gene TRBD1, 5 bases. CDR3 size: 13 residues. The V gene's germline CDR1 is KGHSH and CDR2 LQKENI. Trimming removed 3 bases at V and 5 bases at J, with 7 bases between. The CDR3 is CASSPNRNEKLFF. As DNA, the CDR3 is TGTGCCAGCTCACCCAACAGGAATGAAAAACTGTTTTTT.

J is TRBJ2-5 and V is TRBV7-2; 10 bases fit TRBD1. Trimming removed 3 bases from V and 5 bases from J; junction bases left unmatched: 6. The CDR3 totals 15 residues. In germline, CDR1 is SGHTA, CDR2 FQGNSA. DNA for the CDR3: TGTGCCAGCAGCTTCTGGGACAGGGGTCTGGAGACCCAGTACTTC. Amino acid sequence: CASSFWDRGLETQYF.

V gene TRBV4-1 combines with J gene TRBJ1-3; the D gene is possibly TRBD1 (5 bases). Trimming removed 4 bases at V and 2 bases at J, with 9 bases between. The V gene's germline CDR1 is MGHRA and CDR2 YSYEKL. The CDR3 is made up of 14 amino acids. This chain's CDR3 is CASSLTDTGNTIYF. As DNA, the CDR3 is TGCGCCAGCAGCCTGACAGACACTGGAAACACCATATATTTT.

The chain is built from TRBV18 and TRBJ2-7, with D perhaps matching TRBD1 (6 bases). The CDR3 has 13 residues. With 1 base removed from V and 3 bases from J, the gap between germline ends came to 7 bases. Germline CDR1 reads KGHSH; CDR2 reads LQKENI. Written as DNA, the CDR3 is TGTGCCAGCTCACCACACAGGGACTACGAGCAGTACTTC. Amino acid sequence: CASSPHRDYEQYF.

The chain uses TRBV10-1 and TRBJ1-5, with 8 bases identical to TRBD1. V lost 5 bases and J lost 4; bases outside the gene matches: 10. Germline V CDR1 and CDR2: WNHNN, SYGVQD (reference sequence). The CDR3 extends over 16 amino acids. CDR3 residues: CASSSRGREGNQPQHF. The CDR3, as DNA: TGCGCCAGCAGTTCCAGGGGGCGCGAGGGTAATCAGCCCCAGCATTTT.

This chain uses TRBV2 with TRBJ2-1; 14 bases fit TRBD2. V lost 1 base and J lost 12; bases outside the gene matches: 5. The germline V gene encodes CDR1 SNHLY and CDR2 FYNNEI. The length of the CDR3 is 15 residues. In DNA, the CDR3 is TGTGCCAGCAGTGAAGAGGGACTAGCGGGAGTAGGGCAGTTCTTC. Encoded protein: CASSEEGLAGVGQFF.